These 32 T cell receptor beta chains were sequenced from one sample in a study of blood T cell repertoires in COVID-19. Repertoires were generated with immunoSEQ multiplex PCR, while TCRdb's copy carries only in-frame clones and drops some. The table includes 250,000 to 350,000 clones, 92% detected once. The specimen was PBMCs or T cells enriched from blood (not recorded which). All receptors derive from a woman under 40 who had recovered from COVID-19.

The chain links TRBV5-4 to TRBJ2-1, with D unresolved. Germline V gene lookup returns CDR1 SGHNT and CDR2 YYREEE (reference sequence). With 4 bases removed from V and 7 bases from J, the gap between germline ends came to 12 bases. This CDR3 contains 13 residues. The CDR3 protein is CASSVPVVNEQFF. CDR3 sequence (DNA): TGTGCCAGCAGCGTACCGGTTGTAAATGAGCAGTTCTTC.

The V call is TRBV29-1, the J call TRBJ1-1; no firm D call. Trimming pared 4 bases from V and 1 base from J, leaving 10 bases between. Germline CDR1 and CDR2: SQVTM and ANQGSEA. The CDR3 runs to 13 residues. CDR3 in DNA: TGCAGCGTTGCGACAAAGCAGAACACTGAAGCTTTCTTT. This sequence encodes CSVATKQNTEAFF.

This chain links TRBV29-1 with TRBJ1-3, with TRBD1 matching over 8 bases. This CDR3 comprises 15 residues. Germline CDR1 is SQVTM and CDR2 is ANQGSEA. V dropped 7 bases and J dropped 4; count of bases not matched to a gene: 12. CDR3 in amino acids: CSATTRGLGGNTIYF. The CDR3 DNA is TGCAGCGCGACCACCAGGGGGCTAGGAGGAAACACCATATATTTT.

V is TRBV21-1 and J is TRBJ2-7; the table's TRBD1 call for D was not verified on the DNA. TRBV21-1 is a pseudogene locus. The CDR3 loop spans 18 amino acids. This CDR3 is CASSKDPRQGGFPYEQYF. The DNA for the CDR3 is TGTGCCAGCAGCAAAGACCCCCGGCAGGGGGGTTTCCCCTACGAGCAGTACTTC.

The chain combines TRBV5-4 with TRBJ2-7; D perhaps matches TRBD2 (5 bases). CDR3 length: 15 residues. V lost 0 bases and J lost 6, with 16 bases in between. The germline CDR1 and CDR2 sequences are SGHNT and YYREEE (reference sequence). The DNA for the CDR3 is TGTGCCAGCAGCTTGGCCGGACTGGCTCGGGGCGAGCAGTACTTC. Translated, it gives CASSLAGLARGEQYF.

The V gene is TRBV28, the J gene TRBJ1-1; D is ambiguous. Looked up from germline, CDR1 is MDHEN and CDR2 is SYDVKM. The CDR3 length is 12 residues. V was trimmed by 5 bases and J by 5 bases, leaving 9 bases between them. The CDR3: CASSLTPTEAFF. The CDR3 DNA sequence: TGTGCCAGCAGTCTGACTCCAACTGAAGCTTTCTTT.

This chain links TRBV18 with TRBJ2-3; TRBD2 agrees at 7 bases. Germline CDR1 KGHSH, CDR2 LQKENI. Trimming at V came to 4 bases and at J to 1 base, leaving 11 bases not matched to a gene. The CDR3 has 17 amino acids. The CDR3 protein is CASSRAGAVVGTDTQYF. As DNA, the CDR3 is TGTGCCAGCTCACGGGCGGGAGCCGTCGTTGGCACAGATACGCAGTATTTT. The full variable domain, its missing parts supplied by reference TRBV18 and TRBJ2-3, is NAGVMQNPRHLVRRRGQEARLRCSPMKGHSHVYWYRQLPEEGLKFMVYLQKENIIDESGMPKERFSAEFPKEGPSILRIQQVVRGDSAAYFCASSRAGAVVGTDTQYFGPGTRLTVL.

This chain uses TRBV7-2 with TRBJ2-5; D gene uncertain. Looked up from germline, CDR1 is SGHTA and CDR2 is FQGNSA. The CDR3 extends over 14 amino acids. The ends were cut back, 0 bases at V and 3 bases at J, with 8 bases in the middle. CDR3 nucleotides: TGTGCCAGCAGCTTAGCCCCATCCAAAGAGACCCAGTACTTC. Translated: CASSLAPSKETQYF.

This chain joins TRBV21-1 and TRBJ1-2; the table's D call, TRBD1, was not checked against the DNA. TRBV21-1 is marked as a pseudogene. The CDR3 extends over 15 amino acids. CDR3 DNA sequence: TGTGCCAGCAGCAAAGTCTTAAAGGGGATCTATGGCTACACCTTC. Its translation is CASSKVLKGIYGYTF.

This clone appeared a single time. The chain couples TRBV4-1 to TRBJ1-2; perhaps TRBD1 as D (5 bases). The CDR3 has 15 amino acids. V was pared by 2 bases and J by 3 bases, with 13 bases between. The germline V gene encodes CDR1 MGHRA and CDR2 YSYEKL. CDR3 sequence reads: CASSQQGAGDYGYTF. In DNA form, the CDR3 reads TGCGCCAGCAGCCAACAAGGGGCTGGGGACTATGGCTACACCTTC.

V and J are TRBV7-2 and TRBJ1-6; D call uncertain. V dropped 6 bases and J dropped 0 bases, with 6 bases sitting between them. The CDR3 extends over 14 amino acids. Germline V gives CDR1 SGHTA, CDR2 FQGNSA. CDR3 sequence reads: CASRSISYNSPLHF. CDR3 coding DNA: TGTGCCAGCAGGAGCATCTCCTATAATTCACCCCTCCACTTT.

The chain combines TRBV15 with TRBJ2-1; 7 positions match TRBD1. The V gene end was trimmed by 4 bases and the J gene end by 2 bases; junction bases not matched to a gene: 2. Germline CDR1 reads LNHNV; CDR2 reads YYDKDF (reference sequence). CDR3 length: 14 amino acids. The CDR3, as DNA: TGTGCCACCAGCAACAGGGGAACCTACAATGAGCAGTTCTTC. This encodes CATSNRGTYNEQFF.

The V call is TRBV7-6, the J call TRBJ1-1; D is ambiguous. This CDR3 spans 14 amino acids. V lost 5 bases to trimming and J lost 5 bases, with 15 bases between them. The germline V gene encodes CDR1 SGHVS and CDR2 FNYEAQ. The CDR3 region has the DNA TGTGCCAGCAGCCCTAGACTGGATGGAACTGAAGCTTTCTTT. It translates to CASSPRLDGTEAFF.

The CDR3 DNA reads as TGTGCCAGCTCACCACAGGGTTTAGCGGCTACCACAGTCGCGCAGTATTTT. It encodes CASSPQGLAATTVAQYF. J is TRBJ2-3 and V is TRBV18, with D perhaps matching TRBD2 (6 bases). The CDR3 extends over 17 amino acids. V was cut by 1 base and J by 10 bases, with 24 bases left in between. In germline, CDR1 is KGHSH, CDR2 LQKENI. Complete variable domain (other parts from reference TRBV18 and TRBJ2-3): NAGVMQNPRHLVRRRGQEARLRCSPMKGHSHVYWYRQLPEEGLKFMVYLQKENIIDESGMPKERFSAEFPKEGPSILRIQQVVRGDSAAYFCASSPQGLAATTVAQYFGPGTRLTVL.

This clone was seen only once. The rearrangement links TRBV21-1 to TRBJ1-2; TRBD1, the D gene given by the table, was not confirmed from the DNA. TRBV21-1 is described as a pseudogene. This CDR3 has 15 amino acids. In DNA, the CDR3 is TGTGCCAGCAGCAAACGGCCAGGGAAAGTTTACGGCTACACCTTC. Translation gives CASSKRPGKVYGYTF.

The rearrangement joins TRBV4-3 to TRBJ1-1, with D perhaps matching TRBD1 (6 bases). V was pared by 0 bases and J by 3 bases, with 11 bases between. The CDR3 spans 15 residues. The germline V gene encodes CDR1 LGHNA and CDR2 YSLEER. CDR3 DNA: TGCGCCAGCAGCCAAGATCTGGCAGGGGACACTGAAGCTTTCTTT. Translated: CASSQDLAGDTEAFF.

V gene TRBV4-2 combines with J gene TRBJ1-5; D is perhaps TRBD1 (6 bases). The V gene lost 4 bases and the J gene lost 7 bases, with 14 bases spanning the gap. CDR1 is LGHNA and CDR2 is YNFKEQ in the germline V gene. This CDR3 has 14 amino acids. The CDR3 nucleotides read TGTGCCAGCAGCCGGTTACAGGGTGTCCAGCCCCAGCATTTT. Amino acids: CASSRLQGVQPQHF.

This clone was seen a single time. J is TRBJ1-2 and V is TRBV28, with unresolved D. From germline, CDR1 is MDHEN and CDR2 SYDVKM. The CDR3 is made up of 14 amino acids. V dropped 6 bases and J dropped 4 bases, with 15 bases sitting between them. Here the CDR3 reads CASSRRIGGYGYTF. As DNA, the CDR3 is TGTGCCAGCAGCCGAAGGATCGGAGGCTATGGCTACACCTTC.

In its sample, this clone was seen once. This chain uses TRBV19 with TRBJ1-3; D is unresolved. The germline V and J ends were trimmed by 5 bases and 6 bases, with 14 bases remaining between them. The CDR3 consists of 14 residues. Germline V gene sequence: CDR1 LNHDA, CDR2 SQIVND (reference sequence). The CDR3 coding sequence is TGTGCCAGTAGTCCTACCGAACCACCAAACACCATATATTTT. This gives the protein CASSPTEPPNTIYF.

This chain joins TRBV28 and TRBJ2-7, with TRBD2 matching 7 bases. V was pared by 7 bases and J by 3 bases, with 12 bases of the junction left unmatched. The V gene's germline CDR1 is MDHEN and CDR2 SYDVKM. This CDR3 has 15 residues. The CDR3 spells CASTPSGTTFYEQYF. The CDR3 bases are TGTGCCAGCACCCCCTCCGGGACTACTTTCTACGAGCAGTACTTC.

J is TRBJ2-3 and V is TRBV3-1 (or the pseudogene TRBV3-2), with 8 bases that match TRBD2. Trimming cost V 1 base and J 3 bases; bases outside gene matches: 6. Germline CDR1 and CDR2: LGHDT and YNNKEL (reference sequence). This CDR3 comprises 16 residues. CDR3: CASSQVAGGQTDTQYF. The CDR3 bases are TGTGCCAGCAGCCAAGTGGCGGGGGGTCAAACAGATACGCAGTATTTT.

The sample holds one count of this clone. V and J are TRBV7-9 and TRBJ2-7; 8 bases map to TRBD1. Germline-derived CDR1 and CDR2 are SEHNR and FQNEAQ (reference sequence). The CDR3 extends over 15 amino acids. With V trimmed by 4 bases and J by 5 bases, 10 bases remained unmatched. The CDR3 DNA is TGTGCCAGCAGCTACACCCTCGGACAGGGCGACGAGCAGTACTTC. Protein: CASSYTLGQGDEQYF.

The V and J genes are TRBV5-1 and TRBJ2-7; 8 positions match TRBD2. CDR3 length equals 15 residues. V gave up 4 bases and J gave up 3 bases; unmatched junction bases: 9. From germline, CDR1 is SGHRS and CDR2 YFSETQ. The CDR3 DNA is TGCGCCAGCAGCCCTCCCAACGGGAGGGACTACGAGCAGTACTTC. This gives the protein CASSPPNGRDYEQYF.

The V and J genes are TRBV28 and TRBJ2-1; tentatively, D is TRBD2 (6 bases). The V end lost 6 bases, the J end lost 9 bases, and 15 bases lay between the germline ends. The CDR3 runs 13 residues. CDR1 and CDR2 from the germline V gene are MDHEN and SYDVKM. CDR3 in amino acids: CASRGGTLGEQFF. CDR3 coding DNA: TGTGCCAGCAGGGGCGGGACCTTGGGTGAGCAGTTCTTC.

CDR3 nucleotide sequence: TGTGCCAGCAGTTTTAACAGGTACTATGGCTACACCTTC. Its translation: CASSFNRYYGYTF. The chain uses TRBV12-3 or TRBV12-4 and TRBJ1-2, with D possibly matching TRBD1 (5 bases). Trimming shortened V by 3 bases and J by 3 bases, and 8 bases separated the two germline ends. The CDR3 is 13 amino acids.

The J gene is TRBJ2-7, the V gene TRBV28, with D possibly TRBD2 on 6 matching bases. The CDR3 spans 14 residues. The V and J ends lost 8 bases and 2 bases respectively, with 16 bases between them. Germline CDR1 is MDHEN and CDR2 is SYDVKM. CDR3 sequence reads: CASCNRDSPYEQYF. The CDR3 bases are TGTGCCAGCTGTAACCGGGACTCGCCCTACGAGCAGTACTTC. The variable domain in full, with the rest retrieved from reference TRBV28 and TRBJ2-7, is DVKVTQSSRYLVKRTGEKVFLECVQDMDHENMFWYRQDPGLGLRLIYFSYDVKMKEKGDIPEGYSVSREKKERFSLILESASTNQTSMYLCASCNRDSPYEQYFGPGTRLTVT.

The genes are TRBV28 and TRBJ2-6, with TRBD1 as a possible D gene (6 bases). Trimming left V 6 bases short and J 4 bases short, with 13 bases between. This CDR3 contains 15 residues. The germline gives CDR1 MDHEN, CDR2 SYDVKM. The CDR3 sequence is CASRSTGSGANVLTF. The CDR3 DNA is TGTGCCAGCAGATCCACAGGGTCCGGGGCCAACGTCCTGACTTTC.

The chain has TRBV19 and TRBJ1-2, with 9 nucleotides matching TRBD1. CDR1 LNHDA and CDR2 SQIVND come from the germline V gene (reference sequence). The V and J ends lost 7 bases and 3 bases, in that order; junction bases with no gene match: 6. The CDR3 loop spans 14 amino acids. This CDR3 is CASIPDRGYYGYTF. The CDR3 DNA follows: TGTGCCAGTATCCCGGACAGGGGTTACTATGGCTACACCTTC.

The rearrangement links TRBV5-1 to TRBJ1-4; 10 nucleotides agree with TRBD1. Germline lookup yields CDR1 SGHRS and CDR2 YFSETQ. There are 14 residues in the CDR3. The V gene end was trimmed by 4 bases and the J gene end by 5 bases; junction bases not matched to a gene: 2. The CDR3 loop is CASSAGQGNEKLFF. In DNA, the CDR3 is TGCGCCAGCAGCGCGGGACAGGGGAATGAAAAACTGTTTTTT.

The chain carries TRBV5-1 and TRBJ2-5; TRBD1 is a possible D gene (6 bases). V shed 4 bases and J shed 5 bases, with 21 bases lying between them. Germline V lookup: CDR1 SGHRS, CDR2 YFSETQ. The CDR3 spans 16 residues. The CDR3 here is CASSLRQVRSGETQYF. The CDR3 DNA sequence: TGCGCCAGCAGCCTACGACAGGTTAGATCGGGTGAGACCCAGTACTTC.

The rearrangement links TRBV24-1 to TRBJ1-5, with D perhaps TRBD1 (5 bases). This CDR3 has 13 residues. Per the germline V gene, CDR1 is KGHDR and CDR2 is SFDVKD. V lost 1 base and J lost 7, with 7 bases in between. The CDR3 region is CATSDFRGQPQHF. The DNA for the CDR3 is TGTGCCACCAGTGATTTTCGGGGGCAGCCCCAGCATTTT.

The V gene is TRBV12-3 or TRBV12-4, the J gene TRBJ2-7; D is possibly TRBD1 (5 bases). The CDR3 is 12 residues long. With 3 bases removed from V and 9 bases from J, the gap between germline ends came to 12 bases. The CDR3 region is CASSFQGLGQYF. CDR3 nucleotides: TGTGCCAGCAGTTTTCAGGGATTGGGGCAGTACTTC.